This record looks at one TCR beta chain sequence and its context. The entry originates in a study of identical twins. TCRdb passed the 5' RACE reads through MiXCR, listing each CDR3 protein once. The repertoire includes around 570,000 distinct CDR3 sequences, more than 9% of them detected once, and 2.5% to 3.5% sits in the top ten. The V end was cut by 6 bases, the J end by 4 bases, with 34 bases between. The CDR3 runs to 20 residues. The sample also formed part of further work on yellow fever vaccine responses in identical twins.

The V call is TRBV23-1, the J call TRBJ2-7, with D possibly TRBD1 on 6 matching bases. TRBV23-1 is marked as an open reading frame, function uncertain. The receptor's source is a woman between 18 and 29 years old in good health. Source material: PBMCs. As DNA, the CDR3 is TGCGCCAGCAGCCCCGAAGACCGAATATTCAGGGGTGGGAATTCATACGAGCAGTACTTC. This encodes CASSPEDRIFRGGNSYEQYF.